This T cell receptor (beta chain) was sequenced during a study of T-cell reconstitution after alpha-beta-depleted transplantation in children. Trimming left V 4 bases short and J 0 bases short, with 10 bases between. The CDR3 length is 15 residues. Germline V gene data show CDR1 as MNHEY and CDR2 as SVGAGI. Unique molecular identifiers were used to barcode this TCRbeta library. Via MiXCR, TCRdb re-called the PCR reads, giving one row per CDR3 protein. The table lists a few hundred thousand distinct CDR3 sequences, just over 20% of them singletons. The table lists this clonotype with many counts. The sequenced sample was PBMCs from the stem cell graft donor, obtained from the stem cell graft. The V gene is TRBV6-5, the J gene TRBJ1-5, with unresolved D. The sequence derives from a human donor who donated a stem cell graft to a child with acute myeloid leukemia. For the CDR3, the DNA is TGTGCCAGCAGTTCGTCCGCAAATAGCAATCAGCCCCAGCATTTT. Its protein is CASSSSANSNQPQHF.